This T cell receptor beta chain was found in a study of tumor-infiltrating lymphocytes in localized non-small cell lung cancer. In the study overall: Patients included smokers and never-smokers with various histologies, some sampled after neoadjuvant chemotherapy. Regarding the study as a whole: Only some patients had TCR sequencing, depending on available tissue. Technical variation could not be separated from intratumor heterogeneity here. IM1 and IM2 tumors showed no difference in T-cell fraction.

With respect to this clone: Its antigen is unidentified.

The repertoire was sequenced with immunoSEQ multiplex PCR; TCRdb's copy has only in-frame clones and lacks some. The data show under 9,500 clones, just under 85% seen once. The sequenced sample consisted of uninvolved lung tissue not adjacent to the tumor. The sequence was collected from a human donor with non-small cell lung cancer.

The DNA for the CDR3 is TGTGCCAGCAGCCCGGCCGGGACTAGCGGGGGGGCACATGAGCAGTTCTTC. Protein: CASSPAGTSGGAHEQFF. The chain is built from TRBV5-6 and TRBJ2-1, with 16 bases that match TRBD2. V trimming: 4 bases; J trimming: 8 bases; junction bases outside the gene matches: 9. CDR1 is SGHDT and CDR2 is YYEEEE in the germline V gene. The CDR3 is 17 residues long.